This entry lists 26 T cell receptor beta chains sequenced from one sample in a study of tumor-infiltrating lymphocytes in localized non-small cell lung cancer. The data were produced by immunoSEQ multiplex PCR, yet TCRdb's version contains in-frame clones alone and is incomplete. The data hold some 30,000 clones, with approximately 83% observed a single time. The specimen was lung tumor tissue. The receptors here all came from a human donor with non-small cell lung cancer.

The chain combines TRBV5-1 with TRBJ2-2, with D perhaps TRBD2 (5 bases). Trimming left V 4 bases short and J 5 bases short, with 18 bases between. This CDR3 is built from 16 residues. The germline V gene has CDR1 SGHRS and CDR2 YFSETQ. The CDR3 nucleotides are TGCGCCAGCAGCCAACGGGGATCCCTTCGGACCGGGGAGCTGTTTTTT. Translating it yields CASSQRGSLRTGELFF.

The CDR3 sequence is CASSDSPAGGTDTQYF. CDR3 in DNA: TGTGCCAGCAGTGACTCCCCAGCGGGGGGGACAGATACGCAGTATTTT. The V and J genes are TRBV6-4 and TRBJ2-3; TRBD2 agrees at 10 bases. Germline trimming cut 0 bases from V and 3 bases from J; bases unmatched to any gene: 3. Germline V lookup: CDR1 MRHNA, CDR2 SNTAGT. The CDR3 covers 16 residues.

Only one count was recorded for this clone. This chain links TRBV7-9 with TRBJ1-5; D is ambiguous. There are 12 residues in the CDR3. With 4 bases removed from V and 7 bases from J, the gap between germline ends came to 8 bases. Looked up from germline, CDR1 is SEHNR and CDR2 is FQNEAQ (reference sequence). This chain's CDR3 is CASSSDGQPQHF. CDR3 coding DNA: TGTGCCAGCAGCTCAGATGGACAGCCCCAGCATTTT.

The chain carries TRBV5-5 and TRBJ1-6; a possible D gene is TRBD1 (6 bases). CDR1 is SGHKS and CDR2 is YYEKEE in the germline V gene (reference sequence). V was clipped by 7 bases and J by 9 bases, with 14 bases between them. CDR3 length: 13 residues. This CDR3 is CASDTGGTSPLHF. The DNA of the CDR3 is TGTGCCAGCGACACCGGGGGCACTTCACCCCTCCACTTT.

This rearrangement joins TRBV29-1 to TRBJ2-1; D gene unclear. The V end was cut by 7 bases, the J end by 9 bases, with 22 bases between. This CDR3 region has 14 residues. Germline CDR1 reads SQVTM; CDR2 reads ANQGSEA. CDR3 in amino acids: CSAEGPGPWGEQFF. The CDR3 DNA follows: TGCAGCGCCGAAGGTCCAGGCCCTTGGGGTGAGCAGTTCTTC.

The V gene is TRBV7-2, the J gene TRBJ1-4; D is uncertain. V was pared by 3 bases and J by 1 base, with 9 bases between. Germline V gene sequence: CDR1 SGHTA, CDR2 FQGNSA. The CDR3 length is 15 residues. CDR3 sequence reads: CASSFRPGTNEKLFF. In DNA, the CDR3 is TGTGCCAGCAGCTTCCGCCCGGGAACTAATGAAAAACTGTTTTTT.

The chain is built from TRBV4-1 and TRBJ1-5, with 8 bases that match TRBD1. This CDR3 region has 15 residues. Germline V lookup: CDR1 MGHRA, CDR2 YSYEKL. V dropped 3 bases and J dropped 5; count of bases not matched to a gene: 6. The CDR3 is CASSQGQEPYQPQHF. The CDR3 DNA is TGCGCCAGCAGCCAGGGACAGGAGCCTTATCAGCCCCAGCATTTT.

The chain uses TRBV19 and TRBJ1-6, with TRBD1 as a possible D gene (5 bases). CDR1 is LNHDA and CDR2 is SQIVND in the germline V gene (reference sequence). The CDR3 has 11 amino acids. V gave up 2 bases and J gave up 13 bases, with 6 bases separating them. DNA for the CDR3: TGTGCCAGTAGTATAAGGGACCCCCTCCACTTT. This codes for CASSIRDPLHF.

The rearrangement links TRBV18 to TRBJ1-1, with TRBD1 matching 8 bases. With 6 bases clipped from V and 4 bases from J, the junction kept 7 bases outside the gene matches. Germline CDR1 is KGHSH and CDR2 is LQKENI. The CDR3 extends over 14 amino acids. Written as DNA, the CDR3 is TGTGCCAGCTCCCAAGGGACAGGAGGCACTGAAGCTTTCTTT. It yields the protein CASSQGTGGTEAFF.

The chain couples TRBV9 to TRBJ2-5; D remains unclear. CDR3 length: 15 amino acids. Germline V gene data show CDR1 as SGDLS and CDR2 as YYNGEE. V lost 4 bases and J 2 bases, leaving 15 bases between the germline ends. The chain's CDR3 is CASSPFESVQETQYF. CDR3 nucleotide sequence: TGTGCCAGCAGCCCATTTGAGTCCGTACAAGAGACCCAGTACTTC.

The chain has TRBV6-5 and TRBJ1-2, with unresolved D. Per the germline V gene, CDR1 is MNHEY and CDR2 is SVGAGI. The CDR3 consists of 13 residues. Trimming shortened V by 4 bases and J by 8 bases, and 14 bases separated the two germline ends. The chain's CDR3 is CASSSVRKGGYTF. CDR3 in DNA: TGTGCCAGCAGTTCAGTCCGAAAAGGGGGCTACACCTTC.

The chain employs TRBV5-1 and TRBJ2-3; D gene unclear. The CDR3 loop spans 18 amino acids. CDR1 SGHRS and CDR2 YFSETQ come from the germline V gene. V dropped 0 bases and J dropped 5 bases, with 22 bases sitting between them. In DNA, the CDR3 is TGCGCCAGCAGCTTGGCAGAGCACCGGTATAGGACCCTAGATACGCAGTATTTT. Translating gives CASSLAEHRYRTLDTQYF.

V gene TRBV11-3 combines with J gene TRBJ2-1; 7 bases match TRBD2. Germline CDR1 SGHNT, CDR2 YENEEA. This CDR3 region has 14 residues. V lost 0 bases, J lost 7 bases, and 3 bases stayed unmatched. CDR3 loop: CASSLDSSGNEQFF. The DNA for the CDR3 is TGTGCCAGCAGCTTAGATTCTAGCGGAAATGAGCAGTTCTTC. Looking up the rest from reference TRBV11-3 and TRBJ2-1 gives the full variable domain: EAGVVQSPRYKIIEKKQPVAFWCNPISGHNTLYWYLQNLGQGPELLIRYENEEAVDDSQLPKDRFSAERLKGVDSTLKIQPAELGDSAVYLCASSLDSSGNEQFFGPGTRLTVL.

This clone occurred a few times. The chain uses TRBV5-8 and TRBJ1-6; D ambiguous. The CDR3 runs 12 residues. V lost 4 bases and J 8 bases, leaving 7 bases between the germline ends. The V gene's germline CDR1 is SGHTS and CDR2 YDEGEE. CDR3 DNA sequence: TGTGCCAGCAGCCCCTTTGATTCACCCCTCCACTTT. The encoded protein is CASSPFDSPLHF.

This clone was counted only a few times. CDR3: CASSFPGFGVYEQYF. The CDR3 region has the DNA TGTGCCAGCAGCTTTCCAGGGTTCGGGGTCTACGAGCAGTACTTC. The gene calls are TRBV5-6 and TRBJ2-7, with D tentatively TRBD1 or TRBD2 (5 bases each). CDR3 length: 15 residues. CDR1 and CDR2 (germline): SGHDT, YYEEEE. V lost 2 bases, J lost 3 bases, and 15 bases lay in between.

The J gene is TRBJ1-2, the V gene TRBV7-2, with 9 bases identical to TRBD1. This CDR3 is 13 amino acids long. The V segment lost 4 bases and the J segment 8 bases; nucleotides outside the gene matches: 5. Germline CDR1 and CDR2: SGHTA and FQGNSA. In DNA form, the CDR3 reads TGTGCCAGCAGCTGGGGACAGGGATTCGGCTACACCTTC. Amino acid sequence: CASSWGQGFGYTF.

A few counts support this clone. The chain combines TRBV14 with TRBJ1-6, with 9 bases that match TRBD1. Germline V gives CDR1 SGHDN, CDR2 FVKESK. The CDR3 is made up of 13 amino acids. V was clipped by 5 bases and J by 8 bases; unmatched bases: 1. Here the CDR3 reads CASSGQGHSPLHF. The CDR3 DNA reads TGTGCCAGCAGCGGACAGGGGCATTCACCCCTCCACTTT.

A remark on this clone: Within the sample, other DNA sequences also encode this same CDR3. This chain uses TRBV7-6 with TRBJ2-7; TRBD1 is a possible D gene (6 bases). The CDR3 has 15 amino acids. Per germline, CDR1 SGHVS and CDR2 FNYEAQ. V dropped 1 base and J dropped 2 bases, with 12 bases sitting between them. CDR3 sequence reads: CASSLVQGAAYEQYF. CDR3 coding DNA: TGTGCCAGCAGCTTAGTACAGGGCGCCGCCTACGAGCAGTACTTC.

CDR3 loop: CSVSGGSYNEQFF. In DNA, the CDR3 is TGCAGCGTTTCCGGGGGGTCCTACAATGAGCAGTTCTTC. The V gene is TRBV29-1, the J gene TRBJ2-1, with 7 bases lining up with TRBD2. The V segment lost 5 bases and the J segment 1 base; nucleotides outside the gene matches: 2. The germline V gene has CDR1 SQVTM and CDR2 ANQGSEA. The CDR3 runs 13 residues.

This chain connects TRBV4-2 to TRBJ2-5; 7 bases fit TRBD1. The CDR3 runs to 15 residues. The ends lost 0 bases at V and 4 bases at J; junction bases unmatched: 5. Germline V CDR1 and CDR2: LGHNA, YNFKEQ. The CDR3 DNA is TGTGCCAGCAGCCAAGATTACAGGGGCGGAGAGACCCAGTACTTC. This translates into CASSQDYRGGETQYF.

The V and J genes are TRBV7-2 and TRBJ2-7; tentative D call: TRBD2 (5 bases). Germline V gives CDR1 SGHTA, CDR2 FQGNSA. Trimming took 1 base from V and 1 from J, leaving 11 bases between them. The CDR3 sequence is 15 residues long. Here the CDR3 DNA reads TGTGCCAGCAGCTTAGTAGGGAGCGGATCCTACGAGCAGTACTTC. It translates to CASSLVGSGSYEQYF.

The CDR3 sequence is CASSVDPGGNSPLHF. The CDR3, as DNA: TGTGCCAGCAGCGTAGATCCAGGGGGAAATTCACCCCTCCACTTT. V is TRBV9 and J is TRBJ1-6, with TRBD1 identical over 7 bases. This CDR3 has 15 amino acids. Trimming removed 0 bases from V and 7 bases from J; junction bases left unmatched: 4. CDR1 and CDR2 (germline): SGDLS, YYNGEE.

The J gene is TRBJ2-2, the V gene TRBV7-2, with D perhaps TRBD2 (5 bases). Per the germline V gene, CDR1 is SGHTA and CDR2 is FQGNSA. Trimming left V 7 bases short and J 7 bases short, with 19 bases between. This CDR3 spans 15 amino acids. This CDR3 reads CASTSLAPNFGELFF. CDR3 DNA sequence: TGTGCCAGCACCTCTCTAGCCCCTAACTTCGGGGAGCTGTTTTTT.

This chain uses TRBV6-1 with TRBJ2-2, with 8 nucleotides matching TRBD2. The V and J ends lost 2 bases and 4 bases, in that order; junction bases with no gene match: 12. This CDR3 contains 18 residues. Looked up from germline, CDR1 is MNHNS and CDR2 is SASEGT. This chain's CDR3 is CASSELGRGAVGTGELFF. CDR3 sequence (DNA): TGTGCCAGCAGTGAATTGGGGCGGGGGGCCGTTGGCACCGGGGAGCTGTTTTTT.

J is TRBJ1-2 and V is TRBV5-1; 8 bases map to TRBD1. The CDR3 contains 13 residues. Looked up from germline, CDR1 is SGHRS and CDR2 is YFSETQ. Trimming cost V 0 bases and J 10 bases; bases outside gene matches: 5. The CDR3 region is CASSLEQGGVYTF. The DNA of the CDR3 is TGCGCCAGCAGCTTGGAACAGGGGGGTGTCTACACCTTC.

The J gene is TRBJ1-3, the V gene TRBV29-1, with D uncertain. V was shortened by 4 bases and J by 0 bases, with 7 bases between the two germline ends. Germline-derived CDR1 and CDR2 are SQVTM and ANQGSEA. The CDR3 totals 13 residues. CDR3 nucleotides: TGCAGCGTTGGCAGTAGCTCTGGAAACACCATATATTTT. This codes for CSVGSSSGNTIYF.